The 11 T cell receptor beta chains reported below all come from one sample, sequenced in a study of OX40 agonist ivuxolimab in advanced cancers. Profiling relied on immunoSEQ multiplex PCR, and the TCRdb table lists in-frame clones only, not all of them. In the table there are around 63,000 clones, 70% to 90% of which are singletons. This material consisted of CD4+ or CD8+ T cells sorted from blood, taken in a trial of the OX40 agonist ivuxolimab. Every receptor here comes from an adult with an advanced solid tumor such as melanoma, head and neck, liver or kidney cancer.

The rearrangement uses TRBV4-1 and TRBJ2-3, with 9 bases aligning to TRBD2. CDR3 length: 19 amino acids. The trim removed 1 base at V and 4 bases at J, leaving 15 bases unmatched. The germline V gene encodes CDR1 MGHRA and CDR2 YSYEKL. The CDR3 nucleotides are TGCGCCAGCAGCCAAGTAAGGGTTAGCGGGAGCACGTCTGCAGATACGCAGTATTTT. Translated: CASSQVRVSGSTSADTQYF.

CDR3 region: CASSEGFSIKDTGELFF. CDR3 sequence (DNA): TGCGCCAGCAGTGAGGGGTTTTCGATTAAGGACACCGGGGAGCTGTTTTTT. This chain joins TRBV10-1 and TRBJ2-2; the D is unclear. The CDR3 contains 17 residues. Germline V gene data show CDR1 as WNHNN and CDR2 as SYGVQD (reference sequence). V was clipped by 2 bases and J by 3 bases, with 16 bases between them.

The chain uses TRBV19 and TRBJ1-3; possible D gene TRBD1, 5 bases. Germline CDR1 LNHDA, CDR2 SQIVND (reference sequence). Trimming left V 4 bases short and J 2 bases short, with 9 bases between. The CDR3 covers 14 residues. This chain's CDR3 is CASSTGSPGNTIYF. For the CDR3, the DNA is TGTGCCAGTAGTACAGGGTCGCCTGGAAACACCATATATTTT.

The rearrangement joins TRBV28 to TRBJ1-5; TRBD1 is a possible D gene (6 bases). Deletions cut 5 bases from V and 1 base from J, with 15 bases between. Looked up from germline, CDR1 is MDHEN and CDR2 is SYDVKM. The CDR3 runs 16 residues. This CDR3 is CASSEQGWSSNQPQHF. CDR3 sequence (DNA): TGTGCCAGCAGTGAACAGGGTTGGTCCAGCAATCAGCCCCAGCATTTT.

The rearrangement links TRBV6-6 to TRBJ1-5; 9 nucleotides match TRBD1. The CDR3 length is 12 residues. Germline CDR1 is MNHNY and CDR2 is SVGAGI (reference sequence). V was clipped by 6 bases and J by 12 bases; unmatched bases: 6. This CDR3 reads CASSSQGAYQHF. CDR3 nucleotide sequence: TGTGCCAGCAGCTCACAGGGGGCCTACCAGCATTTT.

The chain has TRBV7-3 and TRBJ1-1, with D possibly being TRBD1 (5 bases). The length of the CDR3 is 16 residues. V was shortened by 5 bases and J by 3 bases, with 19 bases between the two germline ends. Germline CDR1 SGHTA, CDR2 FQGTGA. CDR3 bases: TGTGCCAGCAGCGAGGGGCCGGCGCCTCTTTACACTGAAGCTTTCTTT. Its protein product is CASSEGPAPLYTEAFF.

V usage is TRBV6-1 and J usage is TRBJ1-5, with D possibly matching TRBD1 (6 bases). Trimming took 8 bases from V and 6 from J, leaving 14 bases between them. This CDR3 is 13 amino acids long. Germline V lookup: CDR1 MNHNS, CDR2 SASEGT. This CDR3 reads CASSREGGQPQHF. CDR3 nucleotide sequence: TGTGCCAGCTCTCGGGAAGGGGGTCAGCCCCAGCATTTT.

The chain combines TRBV7-2 with TRBJ2-3; D not resolved. This CDR3 region has 17 residues. Trimming pared 0 bases from V and 1 base from J, leaving 14 bases between. Germline lookup yields CDR1 SGHTA and CDR2 FQGNSA. The CDR3 spells CASSLASLPRGTDTQYF. DNA of the CDR3: TGTGCCAGCAGCTTAGCGTCGCTGCCAAGGGGCACAGATACGCAGTATTTT.

This chain links TRBV19 with TRBJ1-3; possible D gene TRBD1, 5 bases. V was shortened by 5 bases and J by 4 bases, with 21 bases between the two germline ends. Germline V gives CDR1 LNHDA, CDR2 SQIVND (reference sequence). This CDR3 region has 17 residues. The CDR3 region is CASSLPQGGRGGNTIYF. CDR3 DNA: TGTGCCAGTAGTTTGCCTCAGGGAGGACGTGGAGGAAACACCATATATTTT.

This clone is a singleton in its sample. The chain has TRBV7-2 and TRBJ2-7; TRBD1 is a possible D gene (6 bases). This CDR3 is 12 amino acids long. The germline V gene has CDR1 SGHTA and CDR2 FQGNSA. Trimming pared 3 bases from V and 5 bases from J, leaving 8 bases between. CDR3 sequence reads: CASSFTGNEQYF. The CDR3 bases are TGTGCCAGCAGCTTTACAGGGAACGAGCAGTACTTC.

The chain combines TRBV18 with TRBJ1-2, with D possibly TRBD1 on 6 matching bases. Germline V gene data show CDR1 as KGHSH and CDR2 as LQKENI. The CDR3 runs 13 residues. V was clipped by 4 bases and J by 6 bases, with 12 bases between them. CDR3 loop: CASSQQGGNGYTF. CDR3 sequence (DNA): TGTGCCAGCTCACAACAGGGTGGCAATGGCTACACCTTC. Based on the CDR3 plus reference TRBV18 and TRBJ1-2, the full variable domain is NAGVMQNPRHLVRRRGQEARLRCSPMKGHSHVYWYRQLPEEGLKFMVYLQKENIIDESGMPKERFSAEFPKEGPSILRIQQVVRGDSAAYFCASSQQGGNGYTFGSGTRLTVV.